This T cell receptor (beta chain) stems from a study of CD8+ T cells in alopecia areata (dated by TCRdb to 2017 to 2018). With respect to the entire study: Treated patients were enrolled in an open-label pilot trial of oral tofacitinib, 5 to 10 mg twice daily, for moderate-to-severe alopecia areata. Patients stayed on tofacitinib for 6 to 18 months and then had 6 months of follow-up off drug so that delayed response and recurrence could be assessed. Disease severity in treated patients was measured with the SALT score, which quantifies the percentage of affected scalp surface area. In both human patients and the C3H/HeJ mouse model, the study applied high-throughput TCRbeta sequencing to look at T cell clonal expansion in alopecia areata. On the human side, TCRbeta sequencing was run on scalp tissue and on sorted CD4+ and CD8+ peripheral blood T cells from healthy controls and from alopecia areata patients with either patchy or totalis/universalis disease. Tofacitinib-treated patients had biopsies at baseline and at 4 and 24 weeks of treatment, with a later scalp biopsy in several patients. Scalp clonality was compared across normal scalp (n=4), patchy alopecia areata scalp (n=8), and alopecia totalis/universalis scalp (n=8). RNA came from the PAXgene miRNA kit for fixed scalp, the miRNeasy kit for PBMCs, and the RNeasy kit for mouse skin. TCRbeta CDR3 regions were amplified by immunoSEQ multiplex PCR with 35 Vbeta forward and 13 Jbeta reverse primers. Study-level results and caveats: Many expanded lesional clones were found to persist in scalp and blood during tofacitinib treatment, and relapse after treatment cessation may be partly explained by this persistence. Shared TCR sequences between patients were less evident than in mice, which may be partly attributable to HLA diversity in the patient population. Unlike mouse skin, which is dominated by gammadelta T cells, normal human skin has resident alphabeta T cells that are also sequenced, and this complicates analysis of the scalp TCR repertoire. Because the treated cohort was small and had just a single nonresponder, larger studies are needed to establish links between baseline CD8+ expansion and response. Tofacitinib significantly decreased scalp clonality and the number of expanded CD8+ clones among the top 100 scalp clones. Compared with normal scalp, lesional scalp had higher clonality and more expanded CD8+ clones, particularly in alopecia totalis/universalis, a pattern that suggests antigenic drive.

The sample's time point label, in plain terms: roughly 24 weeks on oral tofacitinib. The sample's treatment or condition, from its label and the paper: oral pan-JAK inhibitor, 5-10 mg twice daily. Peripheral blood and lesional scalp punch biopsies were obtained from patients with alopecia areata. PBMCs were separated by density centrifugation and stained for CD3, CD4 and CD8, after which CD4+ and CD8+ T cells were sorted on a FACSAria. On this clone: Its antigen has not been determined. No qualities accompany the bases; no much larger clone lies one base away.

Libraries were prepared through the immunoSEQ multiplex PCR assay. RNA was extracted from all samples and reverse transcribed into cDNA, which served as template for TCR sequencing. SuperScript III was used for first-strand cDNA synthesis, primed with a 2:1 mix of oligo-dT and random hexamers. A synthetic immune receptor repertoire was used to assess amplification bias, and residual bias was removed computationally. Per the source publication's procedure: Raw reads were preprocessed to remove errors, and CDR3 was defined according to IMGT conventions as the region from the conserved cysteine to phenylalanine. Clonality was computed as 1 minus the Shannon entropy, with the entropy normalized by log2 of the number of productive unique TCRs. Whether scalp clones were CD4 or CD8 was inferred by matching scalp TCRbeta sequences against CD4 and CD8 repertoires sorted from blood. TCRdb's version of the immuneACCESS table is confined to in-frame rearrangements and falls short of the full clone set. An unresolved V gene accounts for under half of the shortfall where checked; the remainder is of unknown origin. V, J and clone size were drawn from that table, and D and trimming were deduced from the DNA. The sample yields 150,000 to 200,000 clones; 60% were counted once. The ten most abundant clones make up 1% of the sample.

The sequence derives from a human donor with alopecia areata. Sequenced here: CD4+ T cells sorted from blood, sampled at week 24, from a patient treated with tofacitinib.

CDR3 region: CASSEFPDTQYF. The bases are TGCGCCAGCAGTGAGTTTCCAGATACGCAGTATTTT. This sequence uses TRBV10-1 and TRBJ2-3, with no D gene named confidently. From the cysteine up to the phenylalanine, the CDR3 has a length of 12 residues. Only the CDR3 DNA stays, 36 bases, in frame from base 1. Cut back by 1 base and 4 bases, the V and J ends lie 3 bases apart. CDR1 and CDR2 are drawn from the germline V gene (reference sequence): WNHNN, SYGVQD.